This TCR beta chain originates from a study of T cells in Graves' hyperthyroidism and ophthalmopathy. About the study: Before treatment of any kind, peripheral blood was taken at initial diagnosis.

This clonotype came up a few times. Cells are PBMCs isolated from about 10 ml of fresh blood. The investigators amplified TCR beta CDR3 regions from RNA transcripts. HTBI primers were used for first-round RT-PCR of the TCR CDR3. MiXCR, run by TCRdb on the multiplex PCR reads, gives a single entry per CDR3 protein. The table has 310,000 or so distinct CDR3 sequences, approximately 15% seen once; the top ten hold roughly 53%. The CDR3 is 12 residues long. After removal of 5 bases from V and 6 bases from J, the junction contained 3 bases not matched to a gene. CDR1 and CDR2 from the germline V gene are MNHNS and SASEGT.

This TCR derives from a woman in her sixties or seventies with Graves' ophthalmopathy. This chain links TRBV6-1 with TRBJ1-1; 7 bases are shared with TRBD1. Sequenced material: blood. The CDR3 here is CASSRDSPEAFF. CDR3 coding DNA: TGTGCCAGCAGTCGGGACAGCCCTGAAGCTTTCTTT.